These T cell receptor beta chains were read from a single sample in a study of a mutant IDH1 vaccine in newly diagnosed glioma. The method was immunoSEQ multiplex PCR; TCRdb's version includes in-frame clones alone and lacks a portion of them. The repertoire has about 32,000 clones, roughly 85% of them found once; the top ten carry less than 8.5%. No antigen has been identified for these receptors. The starting material was PBMCs, obtained from a glioma patient whose treatment included an IDH1 peptide vaccine. The receptors shown here come from a woman aged 18 to 35 with glioma. Each CDR3 is given with its conserved first and last residue. D genes are given only for firm matches. Not all rows give a size; the values are once, few, many and, for expanded clones, a class.

length,size,J,V,D,DNA,CDR3
14,-,TRBJ2-3,TRBV7-2,-,TGTGCCACCCTTAAGGGCCCGGCTGCAGATACGCAGTATTTT,CATLKGPAADTQYF
14,few,TRBJ1-1,TRBV29-1,-,TGCAGCGTTGAAGATCTAACAGGGACCACTGAAGCTTTCTTT,CSVEDLTGTTEAFF
15,-,TRBJ2-1,TRBV2,TRBD1,TGTGCCAGCAGGAGAGGGGGCTCCTCCTACAATGAGCAGTTCTTC,CASRRGGSSYNEQFF
17,-,TRBJ2-1,TRBV28,TRBD2,TGTGCCAGCAGTAGTCTTTTGGGGACTAGCGGTTACAATGAGCAGTTCTTC,CASSSLLGTSGYNEQFF
13,-,TRBJ2-1,TRBV7-8,-,TGTGCCAGCAGCCAACTAGGATCAAATGAGCAGTTCTTC,CASSQLGSNEQFF
18,-,TRBJ2-1,TRBV11-2,TRBD2,TGTGCCAGCAGCTTAGGCCTCGGGGGGGGGAGCTCCTACAATGAGCAGTTCTTC,CASSLGLGGGSSYNEQFF
16,-,TRBJ1-5,TRBV7-8,-,TGTGCCAGCAGCTTAATGGAGGGGAGGTTCGATCAGCCCCAGCATTTT,CASSLMEGRFDQPQHF
14,-,TRBJ1-2,TRBV7-8,-,TGTGCCAGCAGCTTAGGACGGGAGAACTATGGCTACACCTTC,CASSLGRENYGYTF
18,-,TRBJ2-1,TRBV7-9,TRBD2,TGTGCCAGCAGCGAACGACTAGGGACTAGCGGGAGGAATAATGAGCAGTTCTTC,CASSERLGTSGRNNEQFF
16,-,TRBJ2-5,TRBV19,TRBD2,TGTGCCAGTAGTATAGTTGGTAGCGGGGCCCAAGAGACCCAGTACTTC,CASSIVGSGAQETQYF
13,few,TRBJ2-1,TRBV10-1,TRBD2,TGCGCCAATCGACTAGCTGTCTACAATGAGCAGTTCTTC,CANRLAVYNEQFF
16,-,TRBJ2-2,TRBV4-3,-,TGCGCCAGCAGCCAAGACCCTCGCAGGGCCACCGGGGAGCTGTTTTTT,CASSQDPRRATGELFF
13,-,TRBJ1-1,TRBV14,-,TGTGCCAGCAGCCAAGCCAGGGCTGTTGAAGCTTTCTTT,CASSQARAVEAFF
13,-,TRBJ1-2,TRBV10-3,-,TGTGCCATCAGTGAGTCGGAGTTCTATGGCTACACCTTC,CAISESEFYGYTF
17,-,TRBJ2-5,TRBV6-1,TRBD2,TGTGCCAGCAGTGAGGACCCTAGCGGAGGACCTCAAGAGACCCAGTACTTC,CASSEDPSGGPQETQYF
16,-,TRBJ1-5,TRBV19,TRBD1,TGTGCCAGTAGTATAGCCCCGACAGGGGGCAATCAGCCCCAGCATTTT,CASSIAPTGGNQPQHF
11,-,TRBJ1-4,TRBV28,-,TGTGCCAGCAGTTTCAGAGAAAAACTGTTTTTT,CASSFREKLFF
12,-,TRBJ2-7,TRBV12-5,TRBD1,TGTGCTAGTGGTTTGGACAGGGGCGAGCAGTACTTC,CASGLDRGEQYF
14,-,TRBJ2-7,TRBV11-3,TRBD2,TGTGCCAGCAGCTTAGCGGGAGGGTCCTACGAGCAGTACTTC,CASSLAGGSYEQYF
13,-,TRBJ2-7,TRBV6-6,TRBD1,TGTGCCAGCACCGACAGGGCACTCAGAGAGCAGTACTTC,CASTDRALREQYF
18,-,TRBJ1-1,TRBV12-2,-,TGTGCAAGTCGCGAGTTGACGGTCGGGCGGGGCGGTGTAACTGAAGCTTTCTTT,CASRELTVGRGGVTEAFF
13,-,TRBJ2-1,TRBV10-3,-,TGTGCCACCTTAGCGGACCCTTACAATGAGCAGTTCTTC,CATLADPYNEQFF
15,-,TRBJ1-6,TRBV6-5,-,TGTGCCAGCAGGGAGGGGGGCACCTATAATTCACCCCTCCACTTT,CASREGGTYNSPLHF
12,-,TRBJ1-2,TRBV19,-,TGTGCCAGTAGGGGGGACGTCTATGGCTACACCTTC,CASRGDVYGYTF
14,-,TRBJ1-5,TRBV6-1,-,TGTGCCAGCAGTGAAGCCGGAGGCAATCAGCCCCAGCATTTT,CASSEAGGNQPQHF
14,-,TRBJ1-1,TRBV18,-,TGTGCCAGCTCATCATACCGGGAGAACACTGAAGCTTTCTTT,CASSSYRENTEAFF
16,-,TRBJ2-7,TRBV10-3,-,TGTGCCATCAGTGAGTCTTTAGGCATTGGGCGCTCCGAGCAGTACTTC,CAISESLGIGRSEQYF
15,-,TRBJ2-5,TRBV5-1,TRBD2,TGCGCCAGCAGCTTGGTGCTAGCGGGACAAGAGACCCAGTACTTC,CASSLVLAGQETQYF
14,-,TRBJ2-7,TRBV7-8,-,TGTGCCAGCAGCTCGACAGTATTCGTTGACGAGCAGTACTTC,CASSSTVFVDEQYF
14,few,TRBJ2-3,TRBV25-1,-,TGTGCCAGCAGTGAGGAGGTGTACACAGATACGCAGTATTTT,CASSEEVYTDTQYF
12,-,TRBJ1-3,TRBV18,-,TGTGCCAGCTCACCTGACACAAACACCATATATTTT,CASSPDTNTIYF
12,-,TRBJ2-5,TRBV11-2,-,TGTGCCAGCAGCGACCCCCAAGAGACCCAGTACTTC,CASSDPQETQYF
14,-,TRBJ1-2,TRBV4-1,-,TGCGCCAGCAGCCAAGGGGGCATTAACTATGGCTACACCTTC,CASSQGGINYGYTF
14,-,TRBJ1-5,TRBV7-6,-,TGTGCCAGCAGCTTAGACGGGGGCGGGCAGCCCCAGCATTTT,CASSLDGGGQPQHF
14,-,TRBJ2-7,TRBV5-1,-,TGCGCCAGCAGCTTGGGACAGAGCTCCTACGAGCAGTACTTC,CASSLGQSSYEQYF
15,few,TRBJ1-4,TRBV27,-,TGTGCCAGCAGTGCACATTTGGGTCGGGGTGAAAAACTGTTTTTT,CASSAHLGRGEKLFF
12,-,TRBJ2-7,TRBV5-4,-,TGTGCCAGCACCATTCCCGGCTCCGAGCAGTACTTC,CASTIPGSEQYF
14,-,TRBJ1-5,TRBV2,TRBD1,TGTGCCAGCAGGGGGGACAGTTTCAATCAGCCCCAGCATTTT,CASRGDSFNQPQHF
14,-,TRBJ1-2,TRBV7-9,-,TGTGCCAGCACCACGGTTGGGGGGCGCTATGGCTACACCTTC,CASTTVGGRYGYTF
15,few,TRBJ1-5,TRBV28,-,TGTGCCAGCTCCCCTGTAGTGAATAGCAATCAGCCCCAGCATTTT,CASSPVVNSNQPQHF
18,-,TRBJ1-1,TRBV21-1,-,TGTGCCAGCAGCAGCAGGGGTTCGTGGACATTTACGAACACTGAAGCTTTCTTT,CASSSRGSWTFTNTEAFF
15,-,TRBJ2-7,TRBV5-1,TRBD1,TGCGCCAGCAGCTCCGGACAGGTTCGGGCGTCCGAGCAGTACTTC,CASSSGQVRASEQYF
12,-,TRBJ2-7,TRBV10-3,TRBD2,TGTGCCATCAGCGTTACTAGCGGCGAGCAGTACTTC,CAISVTSGEQYF
16,-,TRBJ2-3,TRBV6-5,-,TGTGCCAGCAGTTACTCGGAGGAGCTGAGCACAGATACGCAGTATTTT,CASSYSEELSTDTQYF
15,-,TRBJ2-1,TRBV7-2,-,TGTGCCAGCAGCCCTTTAACGGGAGAGGCGAATGAGCAGTTCTTC,CASSPLTGEANEQFF
11,once,TRBJ1-5,TRBV19,-,TGTGCATCAGGGCTGTATCAGCCCCAGCATTTT,CASGLYQPQHF
12,-,TRBJ2-3,TRBV7-6,-,TGTGCCAGCAGCTTAAGCACAGATACGCAGTATTTT,CASSLSTDTQYF
16,-,TRBJ1-1,TRBV6-6,-,TGTGCCAGCAGTATTACGCCGAGTGGGACCTTCACTGAAGCTTTCTTT,CASSITPSGTFTEAFF
13,-,TRBJ1-6,TRBV25-1,TRBD1,TGTGCCAGCAGTGGACAGGGAAGTTCACCCCTCCACTTT,CASSGQGSSPLHF
15,once,TRBJ1-5,TRBV5-1,TRBD1,TGCGCCAGCAGCTTGGAGGGACAGGGGAATCAGCCCCAGCATTTT,CASSLEGQGNQPQHF
15,once,TRBJ1-1,TRBV5-6,TRBD1,TGTGCCAGCAGCTTGGCCAATACAGGGGCCGGGAAAGCTTTCTTT,CASSLANTGAGKAFF
14,-,TRBJ1-2,TRBV28,-,TGTGCCAGCAGTCCCCTTACGCAGGACTATGGCTACACCTTC,CASSPLTQDYGYTF
14,-,TRBJ1-6,TRBV19,TRBD1,TGTGCCAGTAGTGTAAGGACAGGACTTTCACCCCTCCACTTT,CASSVRTGLSPLHF
14,-,TRBJ2-4,TRBV19,-,TGTGCCAGTACCCCACGGGAAGCCAAAAACATTCAGTACTTC,CASTPREAKNIQYF